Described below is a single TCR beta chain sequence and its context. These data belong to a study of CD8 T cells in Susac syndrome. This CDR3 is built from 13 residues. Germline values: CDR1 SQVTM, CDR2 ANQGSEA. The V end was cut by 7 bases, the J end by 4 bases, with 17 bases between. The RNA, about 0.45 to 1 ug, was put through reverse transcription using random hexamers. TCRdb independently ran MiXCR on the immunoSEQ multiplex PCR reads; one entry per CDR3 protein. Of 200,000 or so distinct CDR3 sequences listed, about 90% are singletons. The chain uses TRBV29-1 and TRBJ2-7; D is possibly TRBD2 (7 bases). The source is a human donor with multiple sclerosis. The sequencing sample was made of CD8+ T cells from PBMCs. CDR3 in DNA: TGCAGCGCACGGACGGGGAGGGGGTACGAGCAGTACTTC. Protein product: CSARTGRGYEQYF.